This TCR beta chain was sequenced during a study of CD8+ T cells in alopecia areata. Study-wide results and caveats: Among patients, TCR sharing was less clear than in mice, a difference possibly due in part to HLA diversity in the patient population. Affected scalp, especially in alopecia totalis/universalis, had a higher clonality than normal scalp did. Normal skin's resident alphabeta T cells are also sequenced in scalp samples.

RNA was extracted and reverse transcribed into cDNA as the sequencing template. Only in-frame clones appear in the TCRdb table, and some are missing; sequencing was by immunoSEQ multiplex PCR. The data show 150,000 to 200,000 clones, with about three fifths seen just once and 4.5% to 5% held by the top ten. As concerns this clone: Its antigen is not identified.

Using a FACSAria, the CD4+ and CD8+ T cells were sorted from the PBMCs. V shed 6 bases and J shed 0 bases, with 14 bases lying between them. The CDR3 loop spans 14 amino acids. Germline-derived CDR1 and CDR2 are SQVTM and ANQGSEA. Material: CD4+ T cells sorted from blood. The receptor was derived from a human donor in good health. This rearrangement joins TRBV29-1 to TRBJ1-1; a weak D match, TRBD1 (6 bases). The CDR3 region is CSVQVTGMNTEAFF. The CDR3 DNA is TGCAGCGTGCAAGTGACAGGAATGAACACTGAAGCTTTCTTT.